The sequence of this T cell receptor beta chain was determined in a study of blood T cell repertoires in COVID-19. CDR1 is SGHTA, CDR2 FQGNSA, per germline. V gave up 4 bases and J gave up 1 base, with 13 bases separating them. The CDR3 spans 15 residues. Libraries were prepared by immunoSEQ multiplex PCR; TCRdb keeps only in-frame clonotypes and omits some of them. The sample shows fewer than 150,000 clones, more than 80% of them seen only once. The J gene is TRBJ1-1, the V gene TRBV7-2; possible D gene TRBD1, 6 bases. Input material: peripheral blood. The clonotype comes from a human donor in a cohort sampled during active COVID-19. CDR3 sequence: CASSSYRVGNTEAFF. The CDR3 DNA reads as TGTGCCAGCAGCTCCTACAGGGTGGGGAACACTGAAGCTTTCTTT.